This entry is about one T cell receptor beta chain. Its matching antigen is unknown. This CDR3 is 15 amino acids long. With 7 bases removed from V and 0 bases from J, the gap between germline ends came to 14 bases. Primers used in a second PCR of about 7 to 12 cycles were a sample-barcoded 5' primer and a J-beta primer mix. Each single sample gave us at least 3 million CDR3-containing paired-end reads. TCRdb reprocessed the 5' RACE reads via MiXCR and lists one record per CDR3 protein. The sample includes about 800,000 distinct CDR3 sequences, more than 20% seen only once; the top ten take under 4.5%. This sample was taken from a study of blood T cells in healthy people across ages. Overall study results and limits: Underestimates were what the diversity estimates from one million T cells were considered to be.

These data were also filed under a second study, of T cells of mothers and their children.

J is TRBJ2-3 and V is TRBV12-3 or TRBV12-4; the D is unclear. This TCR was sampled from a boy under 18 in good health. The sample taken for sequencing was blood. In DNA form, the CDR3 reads TGTGCCAGCACCCTAAGTCTGATCAGCACAGATACGCAGTATTTT. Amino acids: CASTLSLISTDTQYF.